This T cell receptor beta chain was recovered during a study of T cells in Graves' hyperthyroidism and ophthalmopathy. Regarding the study as a whole: In validation, the model predicted ophthalmopathy. These predictions came a median about 6.5 months before onset. Blood also held most thyroid clonotypes expanded beyond 0.001.

There are 14 residues in the CDR3. Trimming removed 3 bases from V and 3 bases from J, with 9 bases in between. Germline lookup yields CDR1 SGDLS and CDR2 YYNGEE. Amplification of TCR beta CDR3 regions was performed using RNA transcripts as template. Carried out on the TCR CDR3, a first-round RT-PCR used the HTBI primer set. TCRdb fed the multiplex PCR reads into MiXCR, producing one record per CDR3 protein. This table holds nearly 600,000 distinct CDR3 sequences, 14% found once. Details on this clonotype: Its cognate antigen is unknown.

The J gene is TRBJ2-2, the V gene TRBV9, with D maybe TRBD2 (5 bases). Sequenced: blood. This TCR was recovered from a woman aged 18-29 years with Graves' ophthalmopathy. The CDR3 DNA sequence: TGTGCCAGCAGCGCTACCGGGGACACCGGGGAGCTGTTTTTT. Protein product: CASSATGDTGELFF.